The 5 T cell receptor beta chains below all came from one sample that was sequenced in a study of shared clonotypes between healthy human individuals. Assay: immunoSEQ multiplex PCR; the TCRdb copy retains only in-frame clones and omits some. The table includes 2 million to 2.5 million clones, nearly 97% detected once. The sample was naive CD4+ T cells sorted from blood. This sample's subset: CD45RA+ positively selected. The origin of the receptors is a man between 18 and 29 years old in good health.

J is TRBJ2-1 and V is TRBV7-6; D remains ambiguous. Trimming took off 1 base at V and 1 base at J, with 8 bases between the two ends. The V gene's germline CDR1 is SGHVS and CDR2 FNYEAQ. This CDR3 contains 15 residues. The CDR3 nucleotides are TGTGCCAGCAGCTTAGAAGGTAGATCCTACAATGAGCAGTTCTTC. Encoded protein: CASSLEGRSYNEQFF. The full variable domain, rest sourced from reference TRBV7-6 and TRBJ2-1, is GAGVSQSPRYKVTKRGQDVALRCDPISGHVSLYWYRQALGQGPEFLTYFNYEAQQDKSGLPNDRFSAERPEGSISTLTIQRTEQRDSAMYRCASSLEGRSYNEQFFGPGTRLTVL.

The chain couples TRBV28 to TRBJ1-4, with D hard to call. This CDR3 contains 15 residues. Germline-derived CDR1 and CDR2 are MDHEN and SYDVKM. Trimming left V 2 bases short and J 7 bases short, with 14 bases between. Here the CDR3 DNA reads TGTGCCAGCAGTTTAAGTCCACCTATGGCTGAAAAACTGTTTTTT. Amino acid sequence: CASSLSPPMAEKLFF.

The gene calls are TRBV5-4 and TRBJ2-1; TRBD1 or TRBD2 may be the D gene (6 bases each). This CDR3 is 15 amino acids long. Trimming stripped 9 bases from V and 5 bases from J, with 21 bases between. Germline V gives CDR1 SGHNT, CDR2 YYREEE (reference sequence). The CDR3: CATLPPGAKNNEQFF. The CDR3 DNA is TGTGCCACCCTCCCTCCGGGGGCCAAGAACAATGAGCAGTTCTTC.

This chain connects TRBV7-2 to TRBJ1-3; the D gene is possibly TRBD1 (6 bases). Trimming took 5 bases from V and 2 from J, leaving 13 bases between them. This CDR3 is 15 amino acids long. Germline V lookup: CDR1 SGHTA, CDR2 FQGNSA. The DNA for the CDR3 is TGTGCCAGCAGCCAACAGGGAAGCGCTGGAAACACCATATATTTT. Translated, it gives CASSQQGSAGNTIYF.

In DNA, the CDR3 is TGTGCCAGCAGCCGGGGGCCGTGGGAGACCCAGTACTTC. It codes for CASSRGPWETQYF. The chain links TRBV7-9 to TRBJ2-5; D may be TRBD1 or TRBD2 (6 bases each). Germline V gene lookup returns CDR1 SEHNR and CDR2 FQNEAQ (reference sequence). V dropped 5 bases and J dropped 5 bases, with 12 bases sitting between them. CDR3 length: 13 amino acids.